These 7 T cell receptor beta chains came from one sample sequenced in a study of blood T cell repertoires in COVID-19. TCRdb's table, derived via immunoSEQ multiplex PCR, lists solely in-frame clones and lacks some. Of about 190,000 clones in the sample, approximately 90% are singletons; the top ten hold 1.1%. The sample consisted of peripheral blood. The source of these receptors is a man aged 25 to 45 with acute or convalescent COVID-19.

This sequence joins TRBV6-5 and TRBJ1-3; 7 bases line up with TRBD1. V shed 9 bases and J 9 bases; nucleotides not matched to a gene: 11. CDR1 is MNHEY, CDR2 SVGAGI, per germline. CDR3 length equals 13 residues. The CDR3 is CASTTGTLSTIYF. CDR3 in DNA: TGTGCCAGTACGACAGGGACCTTAAGCACCATATATTTT.

The CDR3 nucleotides are TGTGCCAGCAGCTTACAGGGCTTCACTGAAGCTTTCTTT. The encoded protein is CASSLQGFTEAFF. The chain recombines TRBV7-3 with TRBJ1-1; D may be TRBD1 (5 bases). Germline V gene data show CDR1 as SGHTA and CDR2 as FQGTGA. V lost 2 bases to trimming and J lost 4 bases, with 8 bases between them. The CDR3 is 13 residues long.

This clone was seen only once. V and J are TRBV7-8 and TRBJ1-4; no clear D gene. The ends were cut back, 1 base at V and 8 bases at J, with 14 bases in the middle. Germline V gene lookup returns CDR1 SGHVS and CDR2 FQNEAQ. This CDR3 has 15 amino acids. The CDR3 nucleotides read TGTGCCAGCAGCTTAGGGCGGGGTGTGGGGGAAAAACTGTTTTTT. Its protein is CASSLGRGVGEKLFF.

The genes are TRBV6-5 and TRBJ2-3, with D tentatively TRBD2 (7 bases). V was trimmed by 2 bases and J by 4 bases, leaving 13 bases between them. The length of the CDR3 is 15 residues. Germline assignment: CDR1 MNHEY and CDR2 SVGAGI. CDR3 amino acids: CASSYTGGPPDTQYF. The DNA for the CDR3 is TGTGCCAGCAGTTACACCGGGGGGCCCCCAGATACGCAGTATTTT.

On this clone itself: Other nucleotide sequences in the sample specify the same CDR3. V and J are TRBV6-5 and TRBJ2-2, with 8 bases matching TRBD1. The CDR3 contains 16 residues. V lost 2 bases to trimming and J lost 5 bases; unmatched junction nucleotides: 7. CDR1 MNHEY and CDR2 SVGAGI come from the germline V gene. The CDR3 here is CASSYPTGGKTGELFF. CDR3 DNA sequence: TGTGCCAGCAGTTACCCAACAGGGGGAAAGACCGGGGAGCTGTTTTTT.

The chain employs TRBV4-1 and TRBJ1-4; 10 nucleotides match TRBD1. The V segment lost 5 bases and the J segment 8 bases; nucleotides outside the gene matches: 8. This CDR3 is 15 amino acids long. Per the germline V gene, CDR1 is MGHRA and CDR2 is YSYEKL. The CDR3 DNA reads TGCGCCAGCAGCGCCAAAGGGACAGGGGACGAAAAACTGTTTTTT. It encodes CASSAKGTGDEKLFF.

DNA for the CDR3: TGCGCCAGCAGCTCGTACAGGGGCGAGCAGTACTTC. Amino acid sequence: CASSSYRGEQYF. V gene TRBV5-1 combines with J gene TRBJ2-7; 7 bases fit TRBD1. Trimming cost V 3 bases and J 6 bases; bases outside gene matches: 3. The V gene's germline CDR1 is SGHRS and CDR2 YFSETQ. This CDR3 is 12 amino acids long.